A single sample is the source of the 2 T cell receptor beta chains below, sequenced in a study of fetal regulatory T cell absence and autoimmunity. Assay used: immunoSEQ multiplex PCR; TCRdb lists only in-frame clones, some missing. This sample has more than 85,000 clones, with about 78% found just once. Sequences were obtained from pancreas tissue. All receptors come from a male donor with IPEX syndrome.

This clone was recorded a few times. The chain combines TRBV5-6 with TRBJ2-7; 8 positions agree with TRBD2. The V gene's germline CDR1 is SGHDT and CDR2 YYEEEE. The CDR3 spans 14 residues. J gave up 0 bases and V 3 bases, and 2 bases lay outside the gene matches. CDR3 amino acids: CASSSGGSSYEQYF. Written as DNA, the CDR3 is TGTGCCAGCAGCTCGGGGGGGAGCTCCTACGAGCAGTACTTC.

This clone was picked up a small number of times. This chain joins TRBV5-1 and TRBJ2-3, with a weak D call TRBD2 (5 bases). The germline V gene encodes CDR1 SGHRS and CDR2 YFSETQ. Trimming shortened V by 5 bases and J by 0 bases, and 10 bases separated the two germline ends. The CDR3 runs to 14 residues. The CDR3 loop is CASRTGISTDTQYF. CDR3 in DNA: TGCGCCAGCAGGACGGGGATCAGCACAGATACGCAGTATTTT.